This is a list of T cell receptor beta chains from one sample in a study of cytomegalovirus exposure and HLA in healthy donors. Sequenced by immunoSEQ multiplex PCR; TCRdb stores in-frame clones only, minus some. The sample lists 210,000 or so clones; 85% were seen once. Sample: PBMCs. The receptor source for this set is a human donor in good health. CDR3s include the opening cysteine and the closing phenylalanine or tryptophan. Clone size is stated in some rows and not others, as once, few, many or a class when expanded.

clone_size: NA
j_call: TRBJ2-5
v_call: TRBV18
cdr3_length: 14
cdr3_aa: CASQPGRGGETQYF

clone_size: NA
j_call: TRBJ2-3
v_call: TRBV10-3
cdr3_length: 16
cdr3_aa: CATTSPLAEKPDTQYF

clone_size: NA
j_call: TRBJ2-7
v_call: TRBV2
cdr3_length: 15
cdr3_aa: CATLNWGTYSYEQYF

clone_size: NA
j_call: TRBJ2-3
v_call: TRBV28
cdr3_length: 16
cdr3_aa: CASRSRQGFDTDTQYF

clone_size: once
j_call: TRBJ2-2
v_call: TRBV7-7
cdr3_length: 14
cdr3_aa: CASRPQGAGGELFF

clone_size: NA
j_call: TRBJ2-1
v_call: TRBV11-2
cdr3_length: 15
cdr3_aa: CASSQGTSAGNEQFF

clone_size: NA
j_call: TRBJ2-7
v_call: TRBV14
cdr3_length: 14
cdr3_aa: CASRTSGSSYEQYF

clone_size: NA
j_call: TRBJ2-3
v_call: TRBV13
cdr3_length: 14
cdr3_aa: CASSLGQGTDTQYF

clone_size: NA
j_call: TRBJ2-1
v_call: TRBV6-9
cdr3_length: 18
cdr3_aa: CASSYPSAGLPPYNEQFF

clone_size: NA
j_call: TRBJ2-1
v_call: TRBV5-1
cdr3_length: 15
cdr3_aa: CASSFDSSSYNEQFF

clone_size: NA
j_call: TRBJ2-3
v_call: TRBV9
cdr3_length: 18
cdr3_aa: CASSPSSGRYLSTDTQYF

clone_size: NA
j_call: TRBJ2-7
v_call: TRBV29-1
cdr3_length: 16
cdr3_aa: CSVEWTSGRPRGEQYF

clone_size: NA
j_call: TRBJ2-2
v_call: TRBV5-1
cdr3_length: 14
cdr3_aa: CASRREANTGELFF

clone_size: NA
j_call: TRBJ2-5
v_call: TRBV9
cdr3_length: 13
cdr3_aa: CASGGGSQETQYF

clone_size: NA
j_call: TRBJ2-5
v_call: TRBV7-2
cdr3_length: 14
cdr3_aa: CASSLGAGSETQYF

clone_size: NA
j_call: TRBJ2-6
v_call: TRBV28
cdr3_length: 14
cdr3_aa: CASSSGAGANVLTF

clone_size: NA
j_call: TRBJ1-1
v_call: TRBV5-4
cdr3_length: 15
cdr3_aa: CASSLPGQGVTEAFF

clone_size: NA
j_call: TRBJ2-7
v_call: TRBV28
cdr3_length: 15
cdr3_aa: CASSSGLAASYEQYF

clone_size: NA
j_call: TRBJ2-3
v_call: TRBV7-9
cdr3_length: 15
cdr3_aa: CATSIGQGSTDTQYF

clone_size: NA
j_call: TRBJ2-2
v_call: TRBV7-3
cdr3_length: 14
cdr3_aa: CASSYRRGAGELFF

clone_size: NA
j_call: TRBJ2-7
v_call: TRBV29-1
cdr3_length: 15
cdr3_aa: CSVAGMPGETYEQYF

clone_size: NA
j_call: TRBJ2-1
v_call: TRBV29-1
cdr3_length: 11
cdr3_aa: CSVARGNEQFF

clone_size: NA
j_call: TRBJ2-2
v_call: TRBV28
cdr3_length: 15
cdr3_aa: CASSLRRENTGELFF

clone_size: NA
j_call: TRBJ2-7
v_call: TRBV6-6
cdr3_length: 15
cdr3_aa: CASSYFGQGTYEQYF

clone_size: NA
j_call: NA
v_call: TRBV28
cdr3_length: 12
cdr3_aa: CVLTSGTYEQYF

clone_size: NA
j_call: TRBJ2-7
v_call: TRBV12-5
cdr3_length: 17
cdr3_aa: CASGLTNLSGRSYEQYF

clone_size: NA
j_call: TRBJ2-7
v_call: TRBV30
cdr3_length: 15
cdr3_aa: CAWRPLIAGQKEQYF

clone_size: NA
j_call: TRBJ2-1
v_call: TRBV11-3
cdr3_length: 15
cdr3_aa: CASSPSLAGVGEQFF

clone_size: NA
j_call: TRBJ2-3
v_call: TRBV9
cdr3_length: 15
cdr3_aa: CASSGLAGGKDTQYF

clone_size: NA
j_call: NA
v_call: TRBV27
cdr3_length: 16
cdr3_aa: CASSILPTGSSYEQYF

clone_size: few
j_call: TRBJ2-3
v_call: TRBV7-6
cdr3_length: 16
cdr3_aa: CASSLRASGLTDTQYF

clone_size: NA
j_call: TRBJ2-7
v_call: TRBV10-3
cdr3_length: 19
cdr3_aa: CAIRSGGTRPGTGGSEQYF

clone_size: once
j_call: TRBJ1-2
v_call: TRBV10-3
cdr3_length: 14
cdr3_aa: CAISESEGVWGYTF

clone_size: once
j_call: TRBJ2-5
v_call: TRBV5-6
cdr3_length: 14
cdr3_aa: CASSLSGRGETQYF

clone_size: NA
j_call: TRBJ2-7
v_call: TRBV2
cdr3_length: 15
cdr3_aa: CASSANRGSGYEQYF

clone_size: NA
j_call: TRBJ2-1
v_call: TRBV7-3
cdr3_length: 16
cdr3_aa: CASSLLAGGSYNEQFF

clone_size: NA
j_call: TRBJ2-3
v_call: TRBV6-5
cdr3_length: 15
cdr3_aa: CASGGSGRPRDTQYF

clone_size: NA
j_call: TRBJ1-1
v_call: TRBV4-2
cdr3_length: 15
cdr3_aa: CASSQGQGRHTEAFF

clone_size: NA
j_call: TRBJ1-3
v_call: TRBV5-3
cdr3_length: 11
cdr3_aa: CARSFRGSQGF

clone_size: few
j_call: TRBJ2-3
v_call: TRBV4-1
cdr3_length: 16
cdr3_aa: CASSQGTWDYTDTQYF

clone_size: few
j_call: TRBJ2-2
v_call: TRBV10-3
cdr3_length: 15
cdr3_aa: CAINLAGGGAGELFF

clone_size: NA
j_call: TRBJ1-1
v_call: TRBV25-1
cdr3_length: 13
cdr3_aa: CASTHLMNTEAFF

clone_size: NA
j_call: TRBJ1-1
v_call: TRBV4-2
cdr3_length: 15
cdr3_aa: CASSQVKLVNTEAFF

clone_size: NA
j_call: TRBJ2-7
v_call: TRBV1
cdr3_length: 11
cdr3_aa: CTSSHQYEQYF

clone_size: once
j_call: TRBJ2-4
v_call: TRBV28
cdr3_length: 17
cdr3_aa: CASSLSGGPSAKNIQYF

clone_size: NA
j_call: NA
v_call: TRBV7-6
cdr3_length: 17
cdr3_aa: CASSLSQWDRGPYEQYF

clone_size: few
j_call: TRBJ2-3
v_call: TRBV7-9
cdr3_length: 18
cdr3_aa: CASSLELRLAGSTDTQYF

clone_size: once
j_call: TRBJ2-7
v_call: TRBV5-4
cdr3_length: 18
cdr3_aa: CASHAWREVLKTSYEQYF

clone_size: NA
j_call: TRBJ2-1
v_call: TRBV9
cdr3_length: 16
cdr3_aa: CASSVSSGAVYNEQFF

clone_size: once
j_call: TRBJ2-1
v_call: TRBV27
cdr3_length: 17
cdr3_aa: CASSLIPSGSHNNEQFF

clone_size: NA
j_call: TRBJ2-7
v_call: TRBV28
cdr3_length: 16
cdr3_aa: CASSHAGTAKSYEQYF

clone_size: NA
j_call: TRBJ1-5
v_call: TRBV27
cdr3_length: 17
cdr3_aa: CASSLSGVGRGGQPQHF

clone_size: NA
j_call: TRBJ2-2
v_call: TRBV14
cdr3_length: 16
cdr3_aa: CASSLTKPSNTGELFF

clone_size: NA
j_call: TRBJ2-2
v_call: TRBV7-2
cdr3_length: 16
cdr3_aa: CASSFLSGTNTGELFF

clone_size: few
j_call: TRBJ1-6
v_call: TRBV19
cdr3_length: 15
cdr3_aa: CASSIGGQLNSPLHF

clone_size: NA
j_call: TRBJ2-3
v_call: TRBV7-9
cdr3_length: 15
cdr3_aa: CASSQGASRTDTQYF

clone_size: NA
j_call: TRBJ2-7
v_call: TRBV7-2
cdr3_length: 16
cdr3_aa: CASSSQTGGGSYEQYF

clone_size: once
j_call: TRBJ2-7
v_call: TRBV6-1
cdr3_length: 13
cdr3_aa: CASMDGSRHEQYF